The 19 T cell receptor beta chains below were found in one sample sequenced in a study of human T cells and chemical hapten exposure. MiXCR was run by TCRdb on the RACE reads, yielding one entry per CDR3 protein. Seen here are some 41,000 distinct CDR3 sequences, around 3.8% observed once, and the top ten hold 20% to 30%. Time point specified: patch test 1, 2 weeks after DPC sensitization. Treatment in this sample: therapeutic diphenylcyclopropenone sensitization with weekly scalp DPC. Blood, whole and unfractionated, served as the source for total RNA extraction. This specimen was whole blood, taken in connection with sensitization to the hapten diphenylcyclopropenone (DPC). The source is a man aged 50 to 59 with alopecia areata. Some clones in this sample may be carry-over from other donors' samples.

The sample holds many counts of this clonotype. This chain uses TRBV10-3 with TRBJ2-7; tentatively, D is TRBD1 (5 bases). Trimming shortened V by 4 bases and J by 4 bases, and 17 bases separated the two germline ends. The CDR3 consists of 15 residues. Germline values: CDR1 ENHRY, CDR2 SYGVKD. DNA of the CDR3: TGTGCCATCAGTGTAAGGGGCCCCCCCAATTACGAGCAGTACTTC. Translating it yields CAISVRGPPNYEQYF.

Comments on this clonotype: Being one base from a much bigger clone, this may be a read error. The chain has TRBV7-2 and TRBJ2-5; D possibly corresponds to TRBD1 (5 bases). Germline V gene sequence: CDR1 SGHTA, CDR2 FQGNSA. There are 12 residues in the CDR3. In DNA, the CDR3 is TGTGCCGGCAGCCGGACACAAGAGACCCAGTACTTC. This encodes CAGSRTQETQYF.

This clonotype was seen ten or more times. The chain combines TRBV5-1 with TRBJ2-3, with D possibly TRBD2 on 6 matching bases. Per germline, CDR1 SGHRS and CDR2 YFSETQ. This CDR3 is 13 amino acids long. The V end lost 4 bases, the J end lost 4 bases, and 10 bases lay between the germline ends. The CDR3 DNA is TGCGCCAGCAGCGGCGGGACGGCAGATACGCAGTATTTT. Protein sequence: CASSGGTADTQYF.

As to this clonotype: A single base separates this from a much larger clone, so it may be a read error. This chain links TRBV7-2 with TRBJ2-7, with 11 bases matching TRBD1. The CDR3 length is 15 residues. The germline V gene encodes CDR1 SGHTA and CDR2 FQGNSA. The CDR3 coding sequence is TGTGCCAGCAGCTTAGGGACAGGGGGCGCCTACGAGCAGTGCTTC. Translating it yields CASSLGTGGAYEQCF.

In its sample, this clonotype was seen many times. The V call is TRBV10-3, the J call TRBJ2-3; TRBD2 is a possible D gene (5 bases). The ends were cut back, 6 bases at V and 11 bases at J, with 18 bases in the middle. The CDR3 sequence is 13 residues long. In germline, CDR1 is ENHRY, CDR2 SYGVKD. The DNA for the CDR3 is TGTGCCATCAGCGAACTAGAAAATAAGGAGCAGTATTTT. This sequence encodes CAISELENKEQYF.

This clonotype has a count of ten or more. The DNA for the CDR3 is TGTGCCAGCAGCGTAGGAGGGGGCGGGTCCTACAATGAGCAGTTCTTC. Protein: CASSVGGGGSYNEQFF. This rearrangement joins TRBV9 to TRBJ2-1; 7 positions agree with TRBD1. The CDR3 is 16 amino acids. Losses at the gene ends were 0 bases for V and 1 base for J; bases not matched to a gene: 4. Germline CDR1 reads SGDLS; CDR2 reads YYNGEE. Using reference TRBV9 and TRBJ2-1 for the parts outside the CDR3, the full variable domain is DSGVTQTPKHLITATGQRVTLRCSPRSGDLSVYWYQQSLDQGLQFLIQYYNGEERAKGNILERFSAQQFPDLHSELNLSSLELGDSALYFCASSVGGGGSYNEQFFGPGTRLTVL.

This clonotype has at least ten counts. This chain connects TRBV10-3 to TRBJ1-5; D gene unclear. Germline-derived CDR1 and CDR2 are ENHRY and SYGVKD. The length of the CDR3 is 13 residues. V was clipped by 6 bases and J by 0 bases, with 6 bases between them. The CDR3 region is CAISPSSNQPQHF. The DNA for the CDR3 is TGTGCCATCAGCCCCAGTAGCAATCAGCCCCAGCATTTT.

This clonotype was seen ten or more times. The CDR3 region is CASSQSRLAVYEQYF. CDR3 in DNA: TGTGCCAGCAGCCAATCCCGACTAGCGGTCTACGAGCAGTACTTC. The chain carries TRBV6-5 and TRBJ2-7; 9 bases line up with TRBD2. Germline V gene lookup returns CDR1 MNHEY and CDR2 SVGAGI. With 6 bases clipped from V and 3 bases from J, the junction kept 9 bases outside the gene matches. The CDR3 is made up of 15 amino acids.

This clonotype was detected ten times or more. The chain recombines TRBV4-1 with TRBJ2-7, with 14 bases identical to TRBD2. Germline V gives CDR1 MGHRA, CDR2 YSYEKL. V lost 4 bases and J lost 4; bases outside the gene matches: 15. CDR3 length: 19 residues. The CDR3 protein is CASSRTDGQGTSGRYEQYF. The DNA for the CDR3 is TGCGCCAGCAGCCGGACCGACGGGCAGGGGACTAGCGGGAGATACGAGCAGTACTTC.

Many counts were recorded for this clonotype. The V and J genes are TRBV10-3 and TRBJ2-1; 7 nucleotides line up with TRBD2. CDR3 length: 19 amino acids. The V gene's germline CDR1 is ENHRY and CDR2 SYGVKD. Trimming cost V 3 bases and J 0 bases; bases outside gene matches: 14. CDR3 in DNA: TGTGCCATCAGTGAAGCAGCCTCGGGACTAAAGAGCTCCTACAATGAGCAGTTCTTC. It codes for CAISEAASGLKSSYNEQFF.

This clonotype occurred a few times. V gene TRBV12-3 or TRBV12-4 combines with J gene TRBJ2-7; 14 bases align to TRBD2. V dropped 3 bases and J dropped 3; count of bases not matched to a gene: 4. This CDR3 is 16 amino acids long. As DNA, the CDR3 is TGTGCCAGCAGTTTCATGGGACTAGCGGGAGTCTACGAGCAGTACTTC. Its translation is CASSFMGLAGVYEQYF.

A remark on this clonotype: A read error may explain this, as a much larger clone is one base away. The rearrangement uses TRBV11-2 and TRBJ2-5, with D perhaps given as TRBD1 or TRBD2 (6 bases each). This CDR3 is 16 amino acids long. V lost 1 base to trimming and J lost 3 bases, with 15 bases between them. From germline, CDR1 is SGHAT and CDR2 FQNNGV. This chain's CDR3 is CASSLVQWRGEETQYF. In DNA form, the CDR3 reads TGTGCCAGCAGCTTAGTCCAGTGGAGGGGGGAAGAGACCCAGTACTTC.

The table lists this clonotype with many counts. The chain links TRBV7-2 to TRBJ2-1; 10 bases are a match to TRBD2. Germline CDR1 reads SGHTA; CDR2 reads FQGNSA. The V segment lost 1 base and the J segment 7 bases; nucleotides outside the gene matches: 7. The CDR3 covers 16 residues. CDR3 sequence: CASSLVGTSDKNEQFF. CDR3 nucleotide sequence: TGTGCCAGCAGCTTAGTGGGGACTAGCGACAAAAATGAGCAGTTCTTC.

This clonotype was picked up many times. Germline and junction disagree at one end, which may indicate a read error. The V gene is TRBV12-3 or TRBV12-4, the J gene TRBJ2-1; no definite D call. The CDR3 spans 12 residues. CDR3 loop: CASSLAGREKFF. The CDR3 nucleotides are TGTGCCAGCAGTTTAGCTGGGCGTGAGAAGTTCTTC.

Regarding this clonotype: This sequence may be a read error, since a much larger clone differs from it by one base. The rearrangement uses TRBV28 and TRBJ2-3; tentatively, D is TRBD1 (6 bases). CDR3 length: 13 residues. Per germline, CDR1 MDHEN and CDR2 SYDVKM. Here the CDR3 DNA reads TGTGCCACCATGACAGGAATCACAGATACGCAGAATTTT. Translating gives CATMTGITDTQNF. Looking up the rest from reference TRBV28 and TRBJ2-3 gives the full variable domain: DVKVTQSSRYLVKRTGEKVFLECVQDMDHENMFWYRQDPGLGLRLIYFSYDVKMKEKGDIPEGYSVSREKKERFSLILESASTNQTSMYLCATMTGITDTQNFGPGTRLTVL.

Note on this clonotype: A much larger clone differs by one base, so this may be a read error. The gene calls are TRBV3-1 and TRBJ1-5; 8 bases line up with TRBD1. CDR1 is LGHDT, CDR2 YNNKEL, per germline (reference sequence). The CDR3 length is 16 residues. CDR3 region: CASSQPPDRETQSQHF. The CDR3 coding sequence is TGTGCCAGCAGCCAACCTCCGGACAGGGAGACTCAGTCCCAGCATTTT. The full variable domain, completed using reference TRBV3-1 and TRBJ1-5, is DTAVSQTPKYLVTQMGNDKSIKCEQNLGHDTMYWYKQDSKKFLKIMFSYNNKELIINETVPNRFSPKSPDKAHLNLHINSLELGDSAVYFCASSQPPDRETQSQHFGDGTRLSIL.

At least ten counts were recorded for this clonotype. The chain employs TRBV12-3 or TRBV12-4 and TRBJ1-3, with 8 bases fitting TRBD1. The V gene end was trimmed by 7 bases and the J gene end by 1 base; junction bases not matched to a gene: 3. CDR3 length: 14 residues. DNA for the CDR3: TGTGCCAGCACCCACAGGGGGTCTGGAAACACCATATATTTT. Its protein product is CASTHRGSGNTIYF.

At least ten counts were recorded for this clonotype. V gene TRBV20-1 combines with J gene TRBJ1-5, with 7 bases lining up with TRBD1. Per germline, CDR1 DFQATT and CDR2 SNEGSKA (reference sequence). V gave up 7 bases and J gave up 4 bases; unmatched junction bases: 7. There are 13 residues in the CDR3. The CDR3 here is CSGVDRWNQPQHF. CDR3 nucleotides: TGCAGTGGCGTGGACAGGTGGAATCAGCCCCAGCATTTT.

This clonotype was recorded many times. The chain combines TRBV9 with TRBJ2-3; 7 positions match TRBD1. With V trimmed by 4 bases and J by 3 bases, 8 bases remained unmatched. Germline CDR1 SGDLS, CDR2 YYNGEE. This CDR3 is built from 15 residues. CDR3 in amino acids: CASSPRTGMTDTQYF. Here the CDR3 DNA reads TGTGCCAGCAGCCCACGGACAGGAATGACAGATACGCAGTATTTT.